This TCR beta chain was observed in a study of graft-versus-host responses after intestinal transplantation. Details on this clone: Its antigen is still unknown.

The CDR3 spans 13 residues. The germline CDR1 and CDR2 sequences are SGHNT and YYREEE (reference sequence). Trimming removed 3 bases at V and 5 bases at J, with 6 bases between. Clones were sequenced by immunoSEQ multiplex PCR, and TCRdb holds only the in-frame ones, with some missing. This table holds about 59,000 clones, 90% to 95% found once. The TCR was taken from a human donor who was the organ donor for an intestinal transplant. The material sequenced was unstimulated CD4+ T cells sorted from spleen or lymph node cells, taken before transplant. The chain recombines TRBV5-4 with TRBJ1-6, with D unclear. This CDR3 reads CASSSLNNSPLHF. The CDR3 nucleotides read TGTGCCAGCAGCTCCCTAAATAATTCACCCCTCCACTTT.